Below are 20 T cell receptor beta chains sequenced from a single sample in a study of blood T cell repertoires in COVID-19. Data came from immunoSEQ multiplex PCR; TCRdb stores just in-frame clones and leaves some out. Among 93,000 or so clones listed, more than 75% were seen once. The sample consisted of peripheral blood. These TCRs come from a human donor in a cohort sampled during active COVID-19.

This clone was seen once. V usage is TRBV7-9 and J usage is TRBJ2-5, with D tentatively TRBD1 (5 bases). CDR1 is SEHNR, CDR2 FQNEAQ, per germline (reference sequence). There are 14 residues in the CDR3. V was clipped by 7 bases and J by 4 bases, with 16 bases between them. CDR3 DNA sequence: TGTGCCAGCACCGCTTACAGGTCGGCAGAGACCCAGTACTTC. Translated, it gives CASTAYRSAETQYF.

The chain recombines TRBV5-8 with TRBJ1-1; no clear D. Deletions cut 0 bases from V and 5 bases from J, with 5 bases between. CDR1 and CDR2 (germline): SGHTS, YDEGEE. The CDR3 totals 12 residues. CDR3 loop: CASSLVSTEAFF. CDR3 in DNA: TGTGCCAGCAGCTTGGTTTCAACTGAAGCTTTCTTT. The complete variable domain, with remaining parts taken from reference TRBV5-8 and TRBJ1-1, reads EAGVTQSPTHLIKTRGQQATLRCSPISGHTSVYWYQQALGLGLQFLLWYDEGEERNRGNFPPRFSGRQFPNYSSELNVNALELEDSALYLCASSLVSTEAFFGQGTRLTVV.

The rearrangement links TRBV7-8 to TRBJ2-5; 7 nucleotides match TRBD2. CDR1 is SGHVS, CDR2 FQNEAQ, per germline. V trimming: 5 bases; J trimming: 4 bases; junction bases outside the gene matches: 7. The CDR3 runs to 14 residues. The CDR3 DNA reads as TGTGCCAGCAGCCTAGTGGCTAGCGGAGAGACCCAGTACTTC. It yields the protein CASSLVASGETQYF.

This clone was detected once. The rearrangement links TRBV5-6 to TRBJ1-2; no firm D call. CDR1 SGHDT and CDR2 YYEEEE come from the germline V gene. V lost 3 bases, J lost 2 bases, and 11 bases lay in between. The CDR3 consists of 14 residues. CDR3 loop: CASSWVGENYGYTF. Written as DNA, the CDR3 is TGTGCCAGCAGCTGGGTGGGAGAAAACTATGGCTACACCTTC.

This clone was detected only once. The chain employs TRBV10-3 and TRBJ1-6; unclear D gene. V dropped 2 bases and J dropped 7 bases, with 6 bases sitting between them. The CDR3 has 13 residues. The germline gives CDR1 ENHRY, CDR2 SYGVKD. The CDR3 loop is CAISEVVNSPLHF. CDR3 DNA: TGTGCCATCAGTGAGGTAGTGAATTCACCCCTCCACTTT.

This clone was observed once. The chain links TRBV19 to TRBJ1-6; TRBD1 agrees at 10 bases. Germline V lookup: CDR1 LNHDA, CDR2 SQIVND (reference sequence). Trimming at V came to 5 bases and at J to 7 bases, leaving 5 bases not matched to a gene. The CDR3 sequence is 15 residues long. CDR3 region: CASSPGQGSNSPLHF. CDR3 sequence (DNA): TGTGCCAGTAGTCCGGGACAGGGGTCCAATTCACCCCTCCACTTT.

This clone was observed once. As DNA, the CDR3 is TGTGCCAGCGGAATTGGGACTAGCGGGGGGGCCACCACCGGGGAGCTGTTTTTT. Amino acids: CASGIGTSGGATTGELFF. The chain joins TRBV9 to TRBJ2-2; 16 bases are a match to TRBD2. Looked up from germline, CDR1 is SGDLS and CDR2 is YYNGEE. J lost 4 bases, V lost 7 bases, and 10 bases had no gene match. The CDR3 length is 18 residues. Looking up the rest from reference TRBV9 and TRBJ2-2 gives the full variable domain: DSGVTQTPKHLITATGQRVTLRCSPRSGDLSVYWYQQSLDQGLQFLIQYYNGEERAKGNILERFSAQQFPDLHSELNLSSLELGDSALYFCASGIGTSGGATTGELFFGEGSRLTVL.

The chain employs TRBV5-1 and TRBJ2-3, with 8 bases aligning to TRBD2. Germline V CDR1 and CDR2: SGHRS, YFSETQ. After removal of 0 bases from V and 4 bases from J, the junction contained 4 bases not matched to a gene. There are 15 residues in the CDR3. This CDR3 is CASSLELRGADTQYF. CDR3 coding DNA: TGCGCCAGCAGCTTGGAGCTGCGGGGGGCAGATACGCAGTATTTT.

V and J are TRBV12-5 and TRBJ1-5; no clear D. In germline, CDR1 is LGHNT, CDR2 FRNRAP. The CDR3 consists of 14 residues. V lost 9 bases and J lost 3, with 15 bases in between. CDR3 sequence (DNA): TGTGCTAGGAAACACCATTGCAACAATCAGCCCCAGCATTTT. It translates to CARKHHCNNQPQHF.

The rearrangement uses TRBV6-5 and TRBJ2-1; no clear D gene. CDR1 is MNHEY and CDR2 is SVGAGI in the germline V gene. The CDR3 is 13 residues long. V was pared by 6 bases and J by 1 base, with 7 bases between. The CDR3 loop reads CASRSFSYNEQFF. CDR3 bases: TGTGCCAGCAGGTCTTTTTCCTACAATGAGCAGTTCTTC.

The chain links TRBV21-1 to TRBJ2-1; no check of the table's D call, TRBD1, against the DNA was made. TRBV21-1 is shown as a pseudogene. This CDR3 has 20 residues. Here the CDR3 reads CASSGRIKTGGGTCYNEQFF. CDR3 coding DNA: TGTGCCAGCAGCGGCCGAATAAAGACAGGGGGCGGCACCTGCTACAATGAGCAGTTCTTC.

This chain uses TRBV11-2 with TRBJ2-7; weak D call: TRBD2 (6 bases). The length of the CDR3 is 16 residues. V was shortened by 4 bases and J by 3 bases, with 19 bases between the two germline ends. CDR1 is SGHAT, CDR2 FQNNGV, per germline. DNA of the CDR3: TGTGCCAGCAGCTGGACGTTGTCGGGAGTCCTCTACGAGCAGTACTTC. Protein: CASSWTLSGVLYEQYF.

The J gene is TRBJ2-1, the V gene TRBV9; TRBD2 agrees at 10 bases. This CDR3 is 16 amino acids long. In germline, CDR1 is SGDLS, CDR2 YYNGEE. Trimming removed 4 bases from V and 8 bases from J; junction bases left unmatched: 12. The CDR3 DNA reads as TGTGCCAGCAGCCTGAGAGCTAGCGGGAGTGTATATGAGCAGTTCTTC. Its protein is CASSLRASGSVYEQFF.

The chain combines TRBV6-5 with TRBJ2-7; 7 nucleotides agree with TRBD2. With V trimmed by 5 bases and J by 3 bases, 4 bases remained unmatched. The CDR3 is 13 amino acids. Germline V gene lookup returns CDR1 MNHEY and CDR2 SVGAGI. The CDR3 DNA reads as TGTGCCAGCAGTCATGGGACTAACTACGAGCAGTACTTC. It is translated as CASSHGTNYEQYF.

V is TRBV29-1 and J is TRBJ1-2; 10 nucleotides align to TRBD1. Germline-derived CDR1 and CDR2 are SQVTM and ANQGSEA. The CDR3 has 18 residues. J lost 4 bases, V lost 0 bases, and 14 bases had no gene match. CDR3 bases: TGCAGCGTTGAAGATTTTCAGACAGGGGGCCGAACTACCTATGGCTACACCTTC. This translates into CSVEDFQTGGRTTYGYTF.

The chain couples TRBV21-1 to TRBJ2-7; the listed D gene, TRBD2, was not tested against the DNA. TRBV21-1 is annotated as a pseudogene. This CDR3 is built from 17 residues. CDR3 protein: CASSKAGGPAGIYEQYF. Here the CDR3 DNA reads TGTGCCAGCAGCAAAGCCGGGGGACCAGCGGGAATCTACGAGCAGTACTTC.

DNA of the CDR3: TGTGCCAGCAGCTCTAACGCTGGACTAGGAGGATATACGCAGTATTTT. Its translation is CASSSNAGLGGYTQYF. V and J are TRBV5-4 and TRBJ2-3, with TRBD2 matching over 7 bases. This CDR3 comprises 16 residues. Germline CDR1 is SGHNT and CDR2 is YYREEE (reference sequence). The J segment lost 7 bases and the V segment lost 3 bases, leaving 14 bases of the junction unmatched.

V gene TRBV5-4 combines with J gene TRBJ2-1, with TRBD2 matching over 7 bases. After removal of 1 base from V and 1 base from J, the junction contained 5 bases not matched to a gene. The CDR3 is 16 amino acids. Germline CDR1 SGHNT, CDR2 YYREEE (reference sequence). CDR3: CASSLMSGGSYNEQFF. Written as DNA, the CDR3 is TGTGCCAGCAGCTTGATGTCGGGGGGATCCTACAATGAGCAGTTCTTC.

The chain is built from TRBV6-1 and TRBJ2-3, with 9 bases identical to TRBD1. This CDR3 spans 15 amino acids. The V gene end was trimmed by 3 bases and the J gene end by 1 base; junction bases not matched to a gene: 2. Germline assignment: CDR1 MNHNS and CDR2 SASEGT. The CDR3 nucleotides are TGTGCCAGCAGTGAGGACAGGGGACGCACAGATACGCAGTATTTT. It encodes CASSEDRGRTDTQYF.

CDR3 region: CASSTSGRAGHNEQFF. CDR3 nucleotides: TGTGCCAGTAGTACTAGCGGGAGGGCCGGCCACAATGAGCAGTTCTTC. The gene calls are TRBV19 and TRBJ2-1, with TRBD2 identical over 12 bases. In germline, CDR1 is LNHDA, CDR2 SQIVND (reference sequence). The CDR3 is made up of 16 amino acids. V shed 4 bases, J shed 5 bases, and the junction held 6 bases outside the gene matches.